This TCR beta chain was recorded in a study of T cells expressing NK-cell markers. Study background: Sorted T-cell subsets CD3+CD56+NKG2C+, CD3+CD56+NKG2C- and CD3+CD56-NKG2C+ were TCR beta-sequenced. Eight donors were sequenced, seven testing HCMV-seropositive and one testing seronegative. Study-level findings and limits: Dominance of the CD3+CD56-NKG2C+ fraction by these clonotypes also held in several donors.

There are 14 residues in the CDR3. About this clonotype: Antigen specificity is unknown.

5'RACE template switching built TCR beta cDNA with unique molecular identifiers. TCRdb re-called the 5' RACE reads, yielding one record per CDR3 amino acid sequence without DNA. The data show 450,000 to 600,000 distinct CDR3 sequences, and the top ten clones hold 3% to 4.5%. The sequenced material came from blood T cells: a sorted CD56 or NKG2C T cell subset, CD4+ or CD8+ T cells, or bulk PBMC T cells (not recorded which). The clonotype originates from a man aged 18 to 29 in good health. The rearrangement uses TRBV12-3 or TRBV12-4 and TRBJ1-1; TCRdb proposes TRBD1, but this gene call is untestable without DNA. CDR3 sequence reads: CASSRSWEGAEAFF.